This T cell receptor beta chain came from a study of molecular identifiers for immune sequencing clone quantification (dated by TCRdb to 2017 to 2018). Regarding the study in general: For a replicate experiment, the RNA from either around 20,000 or 100,000 naive CD8 T cells was divided into five aliquots, and four of those aliquots went on to sequencing. This methods study benchmarked molecular-identifier clustering-based TCR repertoire sequencing (MIDCIRS) and TCR RNA copy counting, using CD8 T cells to do so. General findings and caveats noted by the study authors: Naive libraries contained spiked-in Jurkat TCR RNA (roughly 10 copies' worth), which is not part of the donor repertoire. Clones above 20 RNA copies held over 99% of molecules in CMV-specific effector cells but under 1% in naive cells. Highly expanded clone sizes could be underestimated because identical TCR molecules may share a barcode. Modeling gave around 2.7 recovered TCR RNA copies per cell versus 9.5 to 10 by digital PCR, implying approximately 30% capture efficiency. When barcode sub-clustering was not used, chimeric consensus sequences inflated TCR diversity, with chimeras reaching as high as 47%. Even against a background of some 1 million naive CD8 T cells, spiked-in Jurkat TCR RNA amounting to a single cell's worth was reported to be detectable.

The library was produced with PCR. The sequencer listed for this sample is Illumina HiSeq 4000. Bulk TCR libraries were generated as previously described, with the TCR primers listed in Table S5 used. Total RNA was purified with the Qiagen AllPrep DNA/RNA kit. Reads from multiple sequencing runs of the same library were pooled before analysis. As for how the authors treated the data: Reads were retained only if the reads had an exact TCR constant sequence, and the retained reads were trimmed to 150 nt and grouped according to their 12-nt molecular barcodes. Reads inside each barcode group were sub-clustered using a 15% Levenshtein threshold, and a quality-weighted consensus sequence was constructed for each RNA molecule. Non-functional sequences were removed, as were lower-count sequences one edit away from another. Based on a fit of two negative binomial distributions, barcode sub-clusters having less than 20% of the maximum read count were discarded. TCRdb redid the processing of the public reads, applying fastp at Q25 and MiXCR, and retained in-frame beta chains. Rows merge per CDR3 protein into single entries with the most common DNA and genes. TCRdb's processing, not the study's, gives the V and J calls here. The sample table contains 460,000 or so distinct CDR3 sequences; only one count was recorded for around a fifth of them. About 0.8% of the sample comes from the top ten.

Trimming at the junction amounts to 6 bases on V and 4 bases on J, and the germline ends lie 9 bases apart. The germline V gene encodes CDR1 MNHEY and CDR2 SVGEGT. The CDR3, cysteine through phenylalanine, is 12 amino acids long. The read is trimmed to its CDR3 DNA, 36 bases read in frame from base 1. Turning to this clonotype: Its antigen remains unidentified. With a much larger clone just one base away, this may be a read error.

Libraries of naive CD8 T cells were generated from about 21,000 to 970,000 sorted cells, with 10%, 30% or 50% of the purified RNA used. Naive CD8 T cells were FACS-sorted as CD8+CD4-CCR7+CD45RA+ on a BD FACSAria II into RLT Plus buffer. Detection sensitivity was tested by spiking Jurkat RNA equal to roughly nine TCR copies' worth into samples containing roughly 17,000-1,100,000 naive CD8 T cells. Enrichment of CD8 T cells was done with RosetteSep CD8+ T Cell Enrichment Cocktail plus Ficoll-Paque, and ACK red cell lysis came afterward. The TCR sequence derives from a human donor in good health. Some libraries in this study had Jurkat cell RNA spiked in. The rearrangement combines TRBV6-2 or TRBV6-3 with TRBJ1-2; the D gene is unclear. The sequencing input was naive CD8+ T cells from blood, with Jurkat cell RNA spiked in. This specimen's cell subset or site label, per the study, means: FACS-sorted CD8+CD4-CCR7+CD45RA+ naive T cells. The CDR3 loop reads CASRDRPYGYTF. The nucleotide sequence reads as follows: TGTGCCAGCAGAGATCGCCCCTATGGCTACACCTTC.